The 8 T cell receptor beta chains below were found in one sample sequenced in a study of beta chain features in type 1 diabetes. Every isolated RNA sample was fully reverse transcribed, so sequencing captured expressed TCRB transcripts. Clones were read by immunoSEQ multiplex PCR, and TCRdb kept only the in-frame ones, dropping some. There are hundreds of thousands of clones in the sample; over 10% occur only once, and roughly 0.015% lies in the top ten. The sequenced sample was naive CD4+ T cells from blood. The receptors stem from a man in his late teens or twenties in good health.

The chain couples TRBV7-3 to TRBJ2-3, with TRBD2 identical over 8 bases. The CDR3 is made up of 15 amino acids. Unmatched junction bases numbered 6, after V lost 2 bases and J lost 5 bases. Per germline, CDR1 SGHTA and CDR2 FQGTGA. The CDR3 region is CASSLQSGGLDTQYF. The CDR3 DNA follows: TGTGCCAGCAGCTTACAGTCGGGGGGGCTAGATACGCAGTATTTT.

This clone has more than one count but fewer than ten. The V call is TRBV19, the J call TRBJ1-2; TRBD1 might be the D (6 bases). Germline loops: CDR1 LNHDA, CDR2 SQIVND (reference sequence). The CDR3 is 12 amino acids. Trimming removed 5 bases at V and 10 bases at J, with 14 bases between. Written as DNA, the CDR3 is TGTGCCAGTAGTCCCACAGGGTTGGTCTACACCTTC. Protein: CASSPTGLVYTF.

This chain joins TRBV5-6 and TRBJ2-7, with 10 bases matching TRBD2. This CDR3 comprises 15 residues. Germline CDR1 SGHDT, CDR2 YYEEEE. The ends lost 4 bases at V and 2 bases at J; junction bases unmatched: 6. CDR3: CASSPNSGRAYEQYF. The CDR3 nucleotides are TGTGCCAGCAGCCCTAACAGCGGGAGGGCCTACGAGCAGTACTTC. The whole variable domain, filled in from reference TRBV5-6 and TRBJ2-7, reads DAGVTQSPTHLIKTRGQQVTLRCSPKSGHDTVSWYQQALGQGPQFIFQYYEEEERQRGNFPDRFSGHQFPNYSSELNVNALLLGDSALYLCASSPNSGRAYEQYFGPGTRLTVT.

The chain couples TRBV10-2 to TRBJ2-2, with D possibly TRBD2 on 5 matching bases. Germline V gene data show CDR1 as WSHSY and CDR2 as SAAADI. Between the trimmed V and J ends, which lost 0 bases and 7 bases, there was a span of 9 bases. The CDR3 has 14 amino acids. The CDR3 sequence: CASSESRVIGELFF. The CDR3 region has the DNA TGCGCCAGCAGTGAGTCGAGGGTTATCGGGGAGCTGTTTTTT.

This clone was detected only a few times. This sequence joins TRBV9 and TRBJ2-7, with TRBD1 as a possible D gene (6 bases). Germline V gene sequence: CDR1 SGDLS, CDR2 YYNGEE. CDR3 length: 15 residues. V shed 4 bases and J shed 2 bases, with 16 bases lying between them. The CDR3 loop reads CASSSSGTRTYEQYF. The CDR3 DNA reads as TGTGCCAGCAGCTCATCCGGGACAAGGACCTACGAGCAGTACTTC.

This clone was counted a few times. This chain links TRBV30 with TRBJ2-7; 13 bases are a match to TRBD2. The CDR3 is made up of 15 amino acids. V lost 8 bases, J lost 5 bases, and 12 bases stayed unmatched. From germline, CDR1 is GTSNPN and CDR2 SVGIG (reference sequence). The CDR3 nucleotides are TGTGCCACGACTAGCGGGGGGCCTCGAAGAGACGAGCAGTACTTC. This sequence encodes CATTSGGPRRDEQYF.

This clone was seen a few times. The chain uses TRBV7-9 and TRBJ2-7; D may be TRBD2 (5 bases). CDR1 is SEHNR, CDR2 FQNEAQ, per germline (reference sequence). V was shortened by 4 bases and J by 4 bases, with 17 bases between the two germline ends. The CDR3 has 15 residues. CDR3: CASSSKRIEVYEQYF. The CDR3 bases are TGTGCCAGCAGCTCTAAGCGGATAGAGGTTTACGAGCAGTACTTC.

This clone was detected only a few times. The rearrangement joins TRBV11-1 to TRBJ1-2; 7 nucleotides align to TRBD1. In germline, CDR1 is SGHAT, CDR2 FQDESV (reference sequence). The CDR3 loop spans 12 amino acids. V shed 3 bases and J 6 bases; nucleotides not matched to a gene: 1. DNA of the CDR3: TGTGCCAGCAGCTTCGGGACAGATGGCTACACCTTC. This sequence encodes CASSFGTDGYTF.